The clone carrying this T cell receptor (beta chain) was detected many times. Its matching antigen is unknown. The sample originates from a study of CD8+CD57+ T cells in acquired aplastic anemia. Overall study context: Average DNA yield from sorted CD4+ and CD8+ cells was approximately 3.2 ug.

TCR beta VDJ and CDR3 profiles were obtained from a genomic DNA template. TCRdb ran MiXCR on the reads and lists one entry per CDR3 protein. The sample carries 100,000 to 150,000 distinct CDR3 sequences, around 46% recorded once. Whole-study results and caveats: Patients and controls turned out to have roughly 29 CD8+ CDR3 sequences in common.

With 5 bases removed from V and 11 bases from J, the gap between germline ends came to 13 bases. This CDR3 has 11 amino acids. Per germline, CDR1 SGHVT and CDR2 SQSDAQ. The sequence was collected from a human donor in good health, serving as a control. Sequencing was performed on sorted CD4+, CD8+, or CD8+CD57+ T cells (not recorded which) from PBMCs. The rearrangement uses TRBV7-4 and TRBJ2-7, with D possibly being TRBD2 (5 bases). This chain's CDR3 is CASSPRGKEYF. The CDR3 DNA reads as TGTGCCAGCAGCCCCCGAGGGAAGGAGTACTTC. The whole variable domain, remainder taken from reference TRBV7-4 and TRBJ2-7, is GAGVSQSPRYKVAKRGRDVALRCDSISGHVTLYWYRQTLGQGSEVLTYSQSDAQRDKSGRPSGRFSAERPERSVSTLKIQRTEQGDSAVYLCASSPRGKEYFGPGTRLTVT.